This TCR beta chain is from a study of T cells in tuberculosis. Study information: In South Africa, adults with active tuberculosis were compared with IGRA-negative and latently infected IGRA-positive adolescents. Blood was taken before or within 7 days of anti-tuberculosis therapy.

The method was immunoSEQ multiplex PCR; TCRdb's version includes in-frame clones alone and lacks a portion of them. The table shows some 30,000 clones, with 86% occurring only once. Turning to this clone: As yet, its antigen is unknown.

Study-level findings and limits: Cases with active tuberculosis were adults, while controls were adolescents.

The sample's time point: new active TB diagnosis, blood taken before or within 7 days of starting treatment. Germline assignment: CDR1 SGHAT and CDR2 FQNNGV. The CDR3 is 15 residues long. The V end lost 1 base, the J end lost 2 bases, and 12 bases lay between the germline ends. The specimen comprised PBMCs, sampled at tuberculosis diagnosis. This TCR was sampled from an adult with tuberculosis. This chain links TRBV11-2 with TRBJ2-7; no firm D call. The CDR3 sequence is CASSLVAFAPYEQYF. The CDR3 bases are TGTGCCAGCAGCTTAGTGGCCTTCGCCCCCTACGAGCAGTACTTC.